These 27 T cell receptor beta chains originate from one sample sequenced in a study of early T cells in non-severe SARS-CoV-2 infection. TCRdb passed the 5' RACE reads through MiXCR, listing each CDR3 protein once. The sample contains 60,000 to 75,000 distinct CDR3 sequences, more than 3.5% of which appear only once. The sample in question was whole blood, obtained at baseline. The receptors stem from an adult who was a healthcare worker with PCR-confirmed SARS-CoV-2 infection or an uninfected control (not recorded which). The donor label of this sample is uncertain.

The chain employs TRBV7-2 and TRBJ2-3, with TRBD2 matching over 10 bases. V lost 3 bases and J lost 1; bases outside the gene matches: 10. CDR1 and CDR2 (germline): SGHTA, FQGNSA. CDR3 size: 18 residues. As DNA, the CDR3 is TGTGCCAGCAGCTTCGGTAGCGGGGGGTCCCAGGGCACAGATACGCAGTATTTT. Translation: CASSFGSGGSQGTDTQYF.

This clonotype has at least ten counts. The V gene is TRBV10-2, the J gene TRBJ2-7; D may be TRBD1 (6 bases). CDR3 size: 12 residues. Germline lookup yields CDR1 WSHSY and CDR2 SAAADI. Trimming left V 10 bases short and J 2 bases short, with 12 bases between. For the CDR3, the DNA is TGCGCCACCCGACAGGCGGCCTACGAGCAGTACTTC. It codes for CATRQAAYEQYF.

This clonotype has just a few counts. V is TRBV19 and J is TRBJ1-5; no clear D. V was pared by 11 bases and J by 0 bases, with 17 bases between. This CDR3 region has 15 residues. In germline, CDR1 is LNHDA, CDR2 SQIVND (reference sequence). The CDR3 reads CAASSRPDSNQPQHF. CDR3 sequence (DNA): TGTGCCGCCAGTAGCCGACCGGATAGCAATCAGCCCCAGCATTTT.

The J gene is TRBJ1-5, the V gene TRBV27; D remains unclear. Germline CDR1 is MNHEY and CDR2 is SMNVEV (reference sequence). The CDR3 covers 14 residues. V gave up 0 bases and J gave up 1 base, with 4 bases separating them. Written as DNA, the CDR3 is TGTGCCAGCAGTTTATCTTCCAGCAATCAGCCCCAGCATTTT. Translated: CASSLSSSNQPQHF.

This clonotype came up many times. The rearrangement joins TRBV11-1 to TRBJ2-1; 12 bases align to TRBD2. The CDR3 runs 15 residues. V lost 5 bases, J lost 4 bases, and 3 bases stayed unmatched. CDR1 is SGHAT, CDR2 FQDESV, per germline (reference sequence). The CDR3 nucleotides read TGTGCCAGCAGCCGTACTAGCGGGGGGTACAATGAGCAGTTCTTC. Translation gives CASSRTSGGYNEQFF.

This clonotype came up many times. The chain is built from TRBV6-5 and TRBJ2-1; 9 bases are shared with TRBD1. CDR1 MNHEY and CDR2 SVGAGI come from the germline V gene. V gave up 7 bases and J gave up 3 bases; unmatched junction bases: 4. The CDR3 extends over 14 amino acids. The CDR3 DNA sequence: TGTGCCAGCAAGCGGACAGGGGACTACAATGAGCAGTTCTTC. As protein: CASKRTGDYNEQFF.

This chain joins TRBV19 and TRBJ1-2; D possibly corresponds to TRBD1 (6 bases). The CDR3 loop spans 13 amino acids. Germline values: CDR1 LNHDA, CDR2 SQIVND (reference sequence). V lost 10 bases to trimming and J lost 8 bases, with 20 bases between them. The CDR3: CATSVRGARGYTF. The DNA for the CDR3 is TGTGCCACTAGCGTGCGGGGGGCGCGCGGCTACACCTTC.

The chain carries TRBV7-9 and TRBJ1-2, with 8 bases that match TRBD1. This CDR3 region has 14 residues. The V and J ends lost 1 base and 6 bases, in that order; junction bases with no gene match: 4. The germline V gene encodes CDR1 SEHNR and CDR2 FQNEAQ (reference sequence). Here the CDR3 DNA reads TGTGCCAGCAGCTTAGTCACGACAGGGGATGGCTACACCTTC. It encodes CASSLVTTGDGYTF.

In its sample, this clonotype was seen a few times. This rearrangement joins TRBV2 to TRBJ2-3; 8 positions agree with TRBD2. With V trimmed by 5 bases and J by 5 bases, 9 bases remained unmatched. There are 15 residues in the CDR3. Germline V gene data show CDR1 as SNHLY and CDR2 as FYNNEI. The CDR3 DNA reads as TGTGCCAGCAGTCTTCGACTAGCGAGGGGAGATACGCAGTATTTT. Its translation is CASSLRLARGDTQYF.

V usage is TRBV29-1 and J usage is TRBJ1-5; D is possibly TRBD1 (5 bases). The CDR3 is made up of 13 amino acids. The ends were cut back, 7 bases at V and 11 bases at J, with 21 bases in the middle. CDR1 and CDR2 (germline): SQVTM, ANQGSEA. Written as DNA, the CDR3 is TGCAGCGCCGCCGGGACCCGGGACGGGGCCCAGCATTTT. The encoded protein is CSAAGTRDGAQHF.

The V gene is TRBV5-4, the J gene TRBJ2-3, with D unclear. The CDR3 extends over 16 amino acids. CDR1 is SGHNT and CDR2 is YYREEE in the germline V gene (reference sequence). The ends were cut back, 2 bases at V and 2 bases at J, with 15 bases in the middle. In nucleotides, the CDR3 is TGTGCCAGCAGCTTCTTGACTGGGCCCTCCACAGATACGCAGTATTTT. It codes for CASSFLTGPSTDTQYF.

This clonotype was counted many times. This chain links TRBV12-3 or TRBV12-4 with TRBJ2-1; no clear D. V lost 3 bases to trimming and J lost 0 bases, with 3 bases between them. The CDR3 is 13 residues long. The CDR3 sequence is CASSLGSYNEQFF. In DNA form, the CDR3 reads TGTGCCAGCAGTTTGGGCTCCTACAATGAGCAGTTCTTC.

At least ten counts were recorded for this clonotype. The chain recombines TRBV6-4 with TRBJ2-3; D remains unclear. There are 14 residues in the CDR3. Germline CDR1 reads MRHNA; CDR2 reads SNTAGT. V gave up 3 bases and J gave up 1 base, with 8 bases separating them. CDR3 loop: CASSEQSGTDTQYF. The CDR3 DNA reads as TGTGCCAGCAGTGAGCAAAGCGGCACAGATACGCAGTATTTT.

This clonotype was detected only a few times. The V and J genes are TRBV29-1 and TRBJ2-3, with TRBD1 identical over 8 bases. The CDR3 totals 12 residues. Germline V gives CDR1 SQVTM, CDR2 ANQGSEA. J gave up 6 bases and V 8 bases, and 7 bases lay outside the gene matches. The CDR3 reads CSPGGQEDTQYF. Here the CDR3 DNA reads TGCAGCCCCGGGGGACAGGAGGATACGCAGTATTTT.

This chain links TRBV2 with TRBJ2-2; the D call may be TRBD1 or TRBD2 (5 bases each). Trimming stripped 7 bases from V and 5 bases from J, with 23 bases between. The CDR3 spans 17 residues. In germline, CDR1 is SNHLY, CDR2 FYNNEI. The CDR3 DNA reads as TGTGCCAGCACTCCAGAGGGACCGACCGTCGGGACCGGGGAGCTGTTTTTT. It encodes CASTPEGPTVGTGELFF.

The CDR3 region is CSAPANTEAFF. For the CDR3, the DNA is TGCAGTGCTCCAGCGAACACTGAAGCTTTCTTT. The V and J genes are TRBV20-1 and TRBJ1-1; D gene uncertain. This CDR3 comprises 11 residues. V was clipped by 5 bases and J by 1 base, with 5 bases between them. Looked up from germline, CDR1 is DFQATT and CDR2 is SNEGSKA (reference sequence).

This clonotype has at least ten counts. An end of the junction differs from the germline gene, which may be a read error. The gene calls are TRBV27 and TRBJ2-7; D unresolved. The CDR3 totals 14 residues. Germline lookup yields CDR1 MNHEY and CDR2 SMNVEV (reference sequence). The CDR3 bases are TGTGCCACCAGTCACGGGCTGGGCGGCTACGAGCAGTACTTC. Translation gives CATSHGLGGYEQYF.

This clonotype was found many times. The CDR3 sequence is CASSLVPGNTEAFF. The CDR3 DNA follows: TGTGCCAGCAGCTTAGTTCCAGGGAACACTGAAGCTTTCTTT. This chain connects TRBV7-2 to TRBJ1-1, with no clear D. This CDR3 has 14 amino acids. Germline assignment: CDR1 SGHTA and CDR2 FQGNSA. With 1 base removed from V and 1 base from J, the gap between germline ends came to 7 bases.

The chain carries TRBV4-2 and TRBJ2-3, with 8 bases matching TRBD1. J was trimmed by 4 bases and V by 0 bases; bases with no gene match: 15. Germline CDR1 and CDR2: LGHNA and YNFKEQ. This CDR3 spans 19 amino acids. The CDR3 loop reads CASSQDQPWRQGLADTQYF. The CDR3 nucleotides read TGTGCCAGCAGCCAAGACCAACCGTGGAGACAGGGGTTGGCAGATACGCAGTATTTT.

Many counts were recorded for this clonotype. V and J are TRBV20-1 and TRBJ2-1, with D perhaps matching TRBD2 (7 bases). CDR1 and CDR2 from the germline V gene are DFQATT and SNEGSKA (reference sequence). CDR3 length: 15 amino acids. Trimming shortened V by 6 bases and J by 6 bases, and 21 bases separated the two germline ends. The CDR3 DNA is TGCAGTGCAACCCGGGGGGCCGGTAGGGTCAATGAGCAGTTCTTC. Translated, it gives CSATRGAGRVNEQFF.

The table lists this clonotype with many counts. The chain couples TRBV7-9 to TRBJ1-2; D uncertain. The CDR3 spans 13 residues. V was clipped by 2 bases and J by 3 bases, with 7 bases between them. Looked up from germline, CDR1 is SEHNR and CDR2 is FQNEAQ (reference sequence). The CDR3 DNA reads TGTGCCAGCAGCTTATCAGAAGACTATGGCTACACCTTC. This codes for CASSLSEDYGYTF.

This clonotype was observed a handful of times. The CDR3 here is CSAKQETQYF. DNA for the CDR3: TGCAGTGCTAAACAAGAGACCCAGTACTTC. The chain is built from TRBV20-1 and TRBJ2-5; no reliable D call. CDR1 and CDR2 (germline): DFQATT, SNEGSKA (reference sequence). CDR3 length: 10 amino acids. V gave up 4 bases and J gave up 2 bases, with 2 bases separating them.

This clonotype was detected many times. The gene calls are TRBV5-1 and TRBJ1-4; D unclear. Germline CDR1 is SGHRS and CDR2 is YFSETQ. This CDR3 contains 15 residues. Trimming removed 2 bases at V and 5 bases at J, with 13 bases between. The CDR3 loop reads CASSLSGVPNEKLFF. CDR3 nucleotides: TGCGCCAGCAGCTTAAGCGGCGTCCCCAATGAAAAACTGTTTTTT. The whole variable domain, remainder taken from reference TRBV5-1 and TRBJ1-4, is KAGVTQTPRYLIKTRGQQVTLSCSPISGHRSVSWYQQTPGQGLQFLFEYFSETQRNKGNFPGRFSGRQFSNSRSEMNVSTLELGDSALYLCASSLSGVPNEKLFFGSGTQLSVL.

The table lists this clonotype with many counts. The chain couples TRBV5-5 to TRBJ2-3; D is perhaps TRBD1 or TRBD2 (5 bases each). CDR1 is SGHKS and CDR2 is YYEKEE in the germline V gene (reference sequence). This CDR3 is 16 amino acids long. V was cut by 0 bases and J by 0 bases, with 11 bases left in between. The CDR3 protein is CASSLEGRTSTDTQYF. The DNA for the CDR3 is TGTGCCAGCAGCTTGGAGGGACGGACGAGCACAGATACGCAGTATTTT. The entire variable domain, with the rest obtained from reference TRBV5-5 and TRBJ2-3, is as follows: DAGVTQSPTHLIKTRGQQVTLRCSPISGHKSVSWYQQVLGQGPQFIFQYYEKEERGRGNFPDRFSARQFPNYSSELNVNALLLGDSALYLCASSLEGRTSTDTQYFGPGTRLTVL.

This clonotype occurred a few times. The rearrangement joins TRBV18 to TRBJ1-4, with unresolved D. V was shortened by 2 bases and J by 6 bases, with 4 bases between the two germline ends. The CDR3 is 12 amino acids. Germline assignment: CDR1 KGHSH and CDR2 LQKENI. The CDR3 nucleotides read TGTGCCAGCTCACCAGGGGATGAAAAACTGTTTTTT. Amino acids: CASSPGDEKLFF. The variable domain in full, completed from reference TRBV18 and TRBJ1-4, reads NAGVMQNPRHLVRRRGQEARLRCSPMKGHSHVYWYRQLPEEGLKFMVYLQKENIIDESGMPKERFSAEFPKEGPSILRIQQVVRGDSAAYFCASSPGDEKLFFGSGTQLSVL.

As regards this clonotype: Given a much more abundant clone one base away, this may be a read error. The chain recombines TRBV4-3 with TRBJ1-2; D not certain. Germline CDR1 LGHNA, CDR2 YSLEER. V dropped 4 bases and J dropped 2 bases, with 17 bases sitting between them. The CDR3 runs 16 residues. For the CDR3, the DNA is TGCGCCAGCAGCCGCGTACCCCGGACGGGAAACTATGGCTACACCTTC. Translating it yields CASSRVPRTGNYGYTF.

This clonotype was seen repeatedly, ten times or more. V is TRBV11-2 and J is TRBJ2-7; D is unclear. The CDR3 extends over 14 amino acids. Germline V lookup: CDR1 SGHAT, CDR2 FQNNGV. Trimming cost V 2 bases and J 3 bases, with 11 bases left between them. The CDR3 nucleotides read TGTGCCAGCAGCTTAATGGTGGGCCTCTACGAGCAGTACTTC. It translates to CASSLMVGLYEQYF.